This TCR beta chain was observed in a study of CD8 T cells in ankylosing spondylitis. Study-wide points: Past research had described some motif variants in reactive arthritis synovial fluid and blood. Within ankylosing spondylitis blood, a TCR beta motif made up of seven to nine highly homologous variants appeared to be characteristic. From matched ankylosing spondylitis synovial fluid, disease-linked clones were reportedly recovered at significantly enriched levels. Relatively scarce in peripheral blood, disease-linked clones were CD8+.

CDR1 and CDR2 from the germline V gene are SGDLS and YYNGEE. The CDR3 loop spans 13 amino acids. The V end was cut by 2 bases, the J end by 1 base, with 6 bases between. This clonotype was observed at least ten times. Its target is not known. TCRdb reprocessed the 5' RACE reads via MiXCR and lists one record per CDR3 protein. This table has some 140,000 distinct CDR3 sequences, roughly 8% appearing once. Material: synovial fluid, either unsorted or a sorted T cell fraction (not recorded which). The chain is built from TRBV9 and TRBJ1-1; D uncertain. This receptor was identified in a male donor with ankylosing spondylitis. The CDR3 loop is CASSVGRNTEAFF. The CDR3 DNA is TGTGCCAGCAGCGTCGGACGGAACACTGAAGCTTTCTTT.